The 25 T cell receptor beta chains in this list originate from one sample, sequenced in a study of blood T cell repertoires in COVID-19. Repertoires were generated with immunoSEQ multiplex PCR, while TCRdb's copy carries only in-frame clones and drops some. The sample includes around 310,000 clones, around nine tenths of them seen just once. Sample: PBMCs or T cells enriched from blood (not recorded which). All receptors derive from a man younger than 40 who had recovered from COVID-19.

This chain links TRBV2 with TRBJ1-1, with D tentatively TRBD1 (5 bases). The CDR3 is 12 amino acids. The V gene lost 10 bases and the J gene lost 1 base, with 10 bases spanning the gap. CDR1 is SNHLY, CDR2 FYNNEI, per germline. The CDR3 nucleotides are TGTGCCAACCCCAGGGCGAACACTGAAGCTTTCTTT. Translating gives CANPRANTEAFF.

DNA for the CDR3: TGTGCCACCGCTTATTCAGGGGGCACTGAAGCTTTCTTT. Translated, it gives CATAYSGGTEAFF. This chain connects TRBV19 to TRBJ1-1; 7 positions match TRBD1. Germline V CDR1 and CDR2: LNHDA, SQIVND (reference sequence). The CDR3 has 13 amino acids. V lost 10 bases to trimming and J lost 4 bases; unmatched junction nucleotides: 9. Drawing the rest from reference TRBV19 and TRBJ1-1, the complete variable domain is DGGITQSPKYLFRKEGQNVTLSCEQNLNHDAMYWYRQDPGQGLRLIYYSQIVNDFQKGDIAEGYSVSREKKESFPLTVTSAQKNPTAFYLCATAYSGGTEAFFGQGTRLTVV.

The sample holds one count of this clone. The rearrangement uses TRBV19 and TRBJ2-1; 8 bases map to TRBD1. J gave up 6 bases and V 6 bases, and 7 bases lay outside the gene matches. This CDR3 spans 14 amino acids. Looked up from germline, CDR1 is LNHDA and CDR2 is SQIVND (reference sequence). Here the CDR3 DNA reads TGTGCCAGTAGAGTGGGACAGGTCCCCAATGAGCAGTTCTTC. It is translated as CASRVGQVPNEQFF.

This chain joins TRBV11-2 and TRBJ1-1; D remains ambiguous. CDR1 is SGHAT and CDR2 is FQNNGV in the germline V gene. The CDR3 covers 14 residues. Trimming cost V 0 bases and J 1 base, with 6 bases left between them. CDR3 bases: TGTGCCAGCAGCTTAGATCGACAGAACACTGAAGCTTTCTTT. This gives the protein CASSLDRQNTEAFF.

This rearrangement joins TRBV28 to TRBJ2-1, with 12 bases matching TRBD2. Germline V CDR1 and CDR2: MDHEN, SYDVKM. The trim removed 3 bases at V and 0 bases at J, leaving 15 bases unmatched. The CDR3 covers 21 residues. Here the CDR3 DNA reads TGTGCCAGCAGTTTGGTCGGTCCCGGACTAGCGGGACCATACTCCTACAATGAGCAGTTCTTC. Encoded protein: CASSLVGPGLAGPYSYNEQFF.

The rearrangement links TRBV2 to TRBJ2-1; no clear D gene. Germline CDR1 reads SNHLY; CDR2 reads FYNNEI. The V and J ends lost 6 bases and 8 bases respectively, with 14 bases between them. The CDR3 is made up of 13 amino acids. The CDR3 sequence is CASRAYSFDEQFF. The DNA of the CDR3 is TGTGCCAGCAGGGCATACAGTTTCGATGAGCAGTTCTTC.

The V gene is TRBV7-9, the J gene TRBJ1-1, with a tentative D call TRBD1 (6 bases). Trimming took 6 bases from V and 0 from J, leaving 8 bases between them. The CDR3 length is 13 residues. Germline loops: CDR1 SEHNR, CDR2 FQNEAQ (reference sequence). The CDR3 nucleotides read TGTGCCAGCAGTTCAGGGGTGAACACTGAAGCTTTCTTT. The encoded protein is CASSSGVNTEAFF.

The chain combines TRBV18 with TRBJ1-6, with TRBD1 matching 7 bases. CDR1 KGHSH and CDR2 LQKENI come from the germline V gene. J lost 6 bases, V lost 3 bases, and 8 bases had no gene match. The CDR3 extends over 16 amino acids. The CDR3 region has the DNA TGTGCCAGCTCACCGAGACAGGGTGAAGCTAATTCACCCCTCCACTTT. Protein: CASSPRQGEANSPLHF.

The J gene is TRBJ1-5, the V gene TRBV7-2; 8 nucleotides line up with TRBD1. V trimming: 4 bases; J trimming: 7 bases; junction bases outside the gene matches: 6. The CDR3 totals 14 residues. Per germline, CDR1 SGHTA and CDR2 FQGNSA. This chain's CDR3 is CASSSDREYQPQHF. CDR3 sequence (DNA): TGTGCCAGCAGCTCGGACAGGGAGTACCAGCCCCAGCATTTT.

The chain has TRBV27 and TRBJ2-7, with 7 bases aligning to TRBD1. Germline values: CDR1 MNHEY, CDR2 SMNVEV (reference sequence). V lost 5 bases and J lost 4; bases outside the gene matches: 14. The CDR3 runs 16 residues. The CDR3 region has the DNA TGTGCCAGCAGTCCGAACGGACAGGATGAAAGATACGAGCAGTACTTC. This gives the protein CASSPNGQDERYEQYF.

This chain's CDR3 is CASSDGLAGDQNTGELFF. Here the CDR3 DNA reads TGCGCCAGCAGTGATGGGCTAGCGGGGGACCAGAACACCGGGGAGCTGTTTTTT. The chain employs TRBV10-1 and TRBJ2-2, with 10 bases lining up with TRBD2. The V segment lost 3 bases and the J segment 1 base; nucleotides outside the gene matches: 8. The CDR3 is 18 residues long. Germline assignment: CDR1 WNHNN and CDR2 SYGVQD (reference sequence).

This sequence joins TRBV7-6 and TRBJ1-3; no definite D call. V was pared by 5 bases and J by 0 bases, with 20 bases between. The germline gives CDR1 SGHVS, CDR2 FNYEAQ. The CDR3 is 18 amino acids. CDR3 sequence (DNA): TGTGCCAGCAGCGGGCCCTCCTGGCGGGCCGACTCTGGAAACACCATATATTTT. This sequence encodes CASSGPSWRADSGNTIYF.

As to this clone: This CDR3 is also generated by other DNA sequences in the sample. The chain employs TRBV19 and TRBJ2-7, with 10 bases that match TRBD2. V was pared by 3 bases and J by 4 bases, with 3 bases of the junction left unmatched. This CDR3 is built from 14 residues. Per germline, CDR1 LNHDA and CDR2 SQIVND (reference sequence). The CDR3 sequence: CASSISGGTYEQYF. For the CDR3, the DNA is TGTGCCAGTAGTATTAGCGGGGGGACATACGAGCAGTACTTC. Drawing the rest from reference TRBV19 and TRBJ2-7, the complete variable domain is DGGITQSPKYLFRKEGQNVTLSCEQNLNHDAMYWYRQDPGQGLRLIYYSQIVNDFQKGDIAEGYSVSREKKESFPLTVTSAQKNPTAFYLCASSISGGTYEQYFGPGTRLTVT.

V usage is TRBV19 and J usage is TRBJ1-1; D is unclear. With 3 bases removed from V and 7 bases from J, the gap between germline ends came to 9 bases. The CDR3 has 12 amino acids. The germline CDR1 and CDR2 sequences are LNHDA and SQIVND (reference sequence). As DNA, the CDR3 is TGTGCCAGTAGTATCCCCCCCCTTGAAGCTTTCTTT. As protein: CASSIPPLEAFF.

This chain uses TRBV19 with TRBJ1-2, with 8 bases lining up with TRBD1. V was clipped by 9 bases and J by 0 bases; unmatched bases: 9. The germline V gene encodes CDR1 LNHDA and CDR2 SQIVND (reference sequence). The CDR3 sequence is 15 residues long. CDR3: CASKISGGSNYGYTF. In DNA form, the CDR3 reads TGTGCCAGCAAGATATCAGGGGGCTCTAACTATGGCTACACCTTC.

This clone came up once. The rearrangement links TRBV28 to TRBJ1-1; no clear D gene. The germline gives CDR1 MDHEN, CDR2 SYDVKM. This CDR3 comprises 15 residues. V gave up 1 base and J gave up 1 base, with 10 bases separating them. The CDR3 is CASSLSLVSNTEAFF. In DNA, the CDR3 is TGTGCCAGCAGTTTATCCCTCGTCTCGAACACTGAAGCTTTCTTT.

The CDR3 coding sequence is TGTGCCAGCGTCCAGGGCACTGAAGCTTTCTTT. This codes for CASVQGTEAFF. This rearrangement joins TRBV12-3 or TRBV12-4 to TRBJ1-1; possibly TRBD1 for D (5 bases). V lost 8 bases and J 4 bases, leaving 8 bases between the germline ends. This CDR3 comprises 11 residues.

The V gene is TRBV19, the J gene TRBJ1-2; no clear D. Germline loops: CDR1 LNHDA, CDR2 SQIVND (reference sequence). With 3 bases removed from V and 4 bases from J, the gap between germline ends came to 12 bases. This CDR3 spans 14 amino acids. CDR3 sequence (DNA): TGTGCCAGTAGTATCTCCAGGTTCCCCTATGGCTACACCTTC. It is translated as CASSISRFPYGYTF.

The chain employs TRBV2 and TRBJ2-1, with 11 bases identical to TRBD1. CDR3 length: 15 residues. Germline values: CDR1 SNHLY, CDR2 FYNNEI. The V gene end was trimmed by 6 bases and the J gene end by 7 bases; junction bases not matched to a gene: 8. DNA of the CDR3: TGTGCCAGCAGGCGAGGACAGGGGGCGGTGAATGAGCAGTTCTTC. Its protein is CASRRGQGAVNEQFF.

This clone showed up just a few times. DNA of the CDR3: TGTGCCACCAGCGAGAAACCGGGACAGTCCAATTCACCCCTCCACTTT. It yields the protein CATSEKPGQSNSPLHF. V usage is TRBV24-1 and J usage is TRBJ1-6; 7 bases agree with TRBD1. Trimming at V came to 7 bases and at J to 7 bases, leaving 12 bases not matched to a gene. Germline V lookup: CDR1 KGHDR, CDR2 SFDVKD. The CDR3 has 16 residues.

This rearrangement joins TRBV28 to TRBJ1-2; no firm D call. The germline V and J ends were trimmed by 6 bases and 4 bases, with 18 bases remaining between them. The CDR3 length is 15 residues. Germline V gene lookup returns CDR1 MDHEN and CDR2 SYDVKM. The CDR3 protein is CASSPTLGRSYGYTF. CDR3 DNA: TGTGCCAGCAGCCCAACCCTGGGCAGGTCCTATGGCTACACCTTC.

This chain uses TRBV5-1 with TRBJ2-3, with 13 bases matching TRBD2. Germline CDR1 is SGHRS and CDR2 is YFSETQ. V shed 1 base and J 7 bases; nucleotides not matched to a gene: 15. This CDR3 is 19 amino acids long. In nucleotides, the CDR3 is TGCGCCAGCAGCTTGACTAGCGGGGGGGCCCTTTGGAACCAAAATACGCAGTATTTT. This gives the protein CASSLTSGGALWNQNTQYF.

The rearrangement joins TRBV5-1 to TRBJ1-3; D not certain. Germline V CDR1 and CDR2: SGHRS, YFSETQ. The CDR3 extends over 15 amino acids. Deletions cut 4 bases from V and 0 bases from J, with 11 bases between. The CDR3 nucleotides are TGCGCCAGCAGCCCGGACGGAGGCTCTGGAAACACCATATATTTT. Its protein is CASSPDGGSGNTIYF.

This CDR3 is CASTSTYTRSNEQFF. CDR3 in DNA: TGTGCCAGCACCTCGACTTATACGAGGTCTAATGAGCAGTTCTTC. V gene TRBV28 combines with J gene TRBJ2-1; D gene uncertain. CDR1 and CDR2 (germline): MDHEN, SYDVKM. CDR3 length: 15 amino acids. V lost 7 bases, J lost 7 bases, and 20 bases lay in between. The complete variable domain, with remaining parts taken from reference TRBV28 and TRBJ2-1, reads DVKVTQSSRYLVKRTGEKVFLECVQDMDHENMFWYRQDPGLGLRLIYFSYDVKMKEKGDIPEGYSVSREKKERFSLILESASTNQTSMYLCASTSTYTRSNEQFFGPGTRLTVL.

V usage is TRBV20-1 and J usage is TRBJ1-2; 8 nucleotides agree with TRBD1. Germline-derived CDR1 and CDR2 are DFQATT and SNEGSKA (reference sequence). Germline trimming cut 3 bases from V and 5 bases from J; bases unmatched to any gene: 5. This CDR3 has 13 amino acids. The CDR3 is CSASEGTGYGYTF. The CDR3 DNA sequence: TGCAGTGCTAGTGAAGGGACAGGATATGGCTACACCTTC.